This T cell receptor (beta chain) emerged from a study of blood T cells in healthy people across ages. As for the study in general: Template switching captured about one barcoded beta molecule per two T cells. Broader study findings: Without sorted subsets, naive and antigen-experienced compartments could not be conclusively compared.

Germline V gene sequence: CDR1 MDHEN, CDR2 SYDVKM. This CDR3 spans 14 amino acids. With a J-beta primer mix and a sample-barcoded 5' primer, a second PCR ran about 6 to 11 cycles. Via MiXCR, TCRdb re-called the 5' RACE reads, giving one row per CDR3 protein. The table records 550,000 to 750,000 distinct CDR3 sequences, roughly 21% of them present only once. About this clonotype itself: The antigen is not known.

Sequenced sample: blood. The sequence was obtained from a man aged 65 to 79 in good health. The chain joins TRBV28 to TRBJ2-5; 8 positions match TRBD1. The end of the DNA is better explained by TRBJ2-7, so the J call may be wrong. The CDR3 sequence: CASSKQGGSYEQYF. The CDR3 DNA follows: TGTGCCAGCAGTAAACAGGGGGGAAGCTACGAGCAGTACTTC.